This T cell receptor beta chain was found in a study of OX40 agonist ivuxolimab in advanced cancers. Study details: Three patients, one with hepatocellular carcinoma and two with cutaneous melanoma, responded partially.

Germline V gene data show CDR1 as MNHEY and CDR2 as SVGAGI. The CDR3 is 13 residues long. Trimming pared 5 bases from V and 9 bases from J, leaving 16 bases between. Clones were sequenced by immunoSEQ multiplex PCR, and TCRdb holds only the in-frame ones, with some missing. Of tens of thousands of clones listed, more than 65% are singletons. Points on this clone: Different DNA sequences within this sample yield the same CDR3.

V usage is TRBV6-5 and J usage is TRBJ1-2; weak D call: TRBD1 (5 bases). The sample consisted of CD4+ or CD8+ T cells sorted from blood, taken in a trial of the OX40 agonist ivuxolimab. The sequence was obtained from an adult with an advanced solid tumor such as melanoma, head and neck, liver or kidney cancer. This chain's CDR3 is CASSGGVADRYTF. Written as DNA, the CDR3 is TGTGCCAGCAGTGGGGGGGTAGCGGACCGCTACACCTTC.